The 31 T cell receptor beta chains in this list originate from one sample, sequenced in a study of blood T cell repertoires in COVID-19. Sequenced by immunoSEQ multiplex PCR; TCRdb stores in-frame clones only, minus some. Of fewer than 250,000 clones in the sample, roughly 80% were seen once. The sample was peripheral blood. The source of these receptors is a man aged 55 to 70 with COVID-19, enrolled during active disease.

In this sample, this clone turned up a few times. The chain couples TRBV5-5 to TRBJ2-1; D ambiguous. Germline V gene data show CDR1 as SGHKS and CDR2 as YYEKEE (reference sequence). The ends were cut back, 0 bases at V and 0 bases at J, with 10 bases in the middle. CDR3 length equals 16 residues. The CDR3 nucleotides read TGTGCCAGCAGCTTGGAACAGTACAGCTCCTACAATGAGCAGTTCTTC. Translating gives CASSLEQYSSYNEQFF.

The V gene is TRBV28, the J gene TRBJ2-7, with 9 nucleotides matching TRBD2. From germline, CDR1 is MDHEN and CDR2 SYDVKM. There are 16 residues in the CDR3. The J segment lost 0 bases and the V segment lost 3 bases, leaving 6 bases of the junction unmatched. In DNA form, the CDR3 reads TGTGCCAGCAGTTTGGTACTAGCGGGCTCCTCCTACGAGCAGTACTTC. It is translated as CASSLVLAGSSYEQYF.

J is TRBJ1-3 and V is TRBV7-8; D gene unclear. Germline V gene data show CDR1 as SGHVS and CDR2 as FQNEAQ. The CDR3 covers 14 residues. Trimming cost V 5 bases and J 4 bases, with 12 bases left between them. CDR3 coding DNA: TGTGCCAGCAGCAGGGCGGGGAACGGAAACACCATATATTTT. Its translation: CASSRAGNGNTIYF.

This clone has only one observation. The gene calls are TRBV28 and TRBJ1-1; 9 bases are a match to TRBD1. The germline CDR1 and CDR2 sequences are MDHEN and SYDVKM. V lost 7 bases, J lost 3 bases, and 6 bases stayed unmatched. The CDR3 is made up of 14 amino acids. The CDR3, as DNA: TGTGCCAGCAACCCGACAGGGGGGCACACTGAAGCTTTCTTT. Its translation is CASNPTGGHTEAFF. The complete variable domain, with remaining parts taken from reference TRBV28 and TRBJ1-1, reads DVKVTQSSRYLVKRTGEKVFLECVQDMDHENMFWYRQDPGLGLRLIYFSYDVKMKEKGDIPEGYSVSREKKERFSLILESASTNQTSMYLCASNPTGGHTEAFFGQGTRLTVV.

The chain recombines TRBV12-2 with TRBJ1-6; the table assigns TRBD1, which was not confirmed against the DNA. TRBV12-2 is an annotated pseudogene. This CDR3 region has 21 residues. The CDR3 loop is CASRLGFYRDRDCAVYSPLHF. The CDR3 DNA reads TGTGCAAGTCGCTTAGGGTTCTACCGGGACAGGGATTGTGCCGTATACTCACCCCTCCACTTT.

The chain has TRBV2 and TRBJ1-3; D is possibly TRBD1 (5 bases). Germline V CDR1 and CDR2: SNHLY, FYNNEI. The V end lost 4 bases, the J end lost 0 bases, and 13 bases lay between the germline ends. The CDR3 totals 16 residues. The CDR3 DNA reads as TGTGCCAGCAGTGTGCAGGGCCAGAGCTCTGGAAACACCATATATTTT. Its protein is CASSVQGQSSGNTIYF. The complete variable domain, with remaining parts taken from reference TRBV2 and TRBJ1-3, reads EPEVTQTPSHQVTQMGQEVILRCVPISNHLYFYWYRQILGQKVEFLVSFYNNEISEKSEIFDDQFSVERPDGSNFTLKIRSTKLEDSAMYFCASSVQGQSSGNTIYFGEGSWLTVV.

The chain links TRBV7-9 to TRBJ2-5; D is uncertain. The germline CDR1 and CDR2 sequences are SEHNR and FQNEAQ (reference sequence). V was shortened by 1 base and J by 5 bases, with 11 bases between the two germline ends. CDR3 length equals 14 residues. The DNA for the CDR3 is TGTGCCAGCAGCTTAGACCCGGGTTCGGAGACCCAGTACTTC. Its translation is CASSLDPGSETQYF. Full variable domain (rest looked up from reference TRBV7-9 and TRBJ2-5): DTGVSQNPRHKITKRGQNVTFRCDPISEHNRLYWYRQTLGQGPEFLTYFQNEAQLEKSRLLSDRFSAERPKGSFSTLEIQRTEQGDSAMYLCASSLDPGSETQYFGPGTRLLVL.

The V and J genes are TRBV19 and TRBJ2-4; a weak D match, TRBD2 (5 bases). Trimming cost V 2 bases and J 1 base, with 12 bases left between them. In germline, CDR1 is LNHDA, CDR2 SQIVND (reference sequence). The CDR3 length is 16 residues. The chain's CDR3 is CASSISAPGAKNIQYF. CDR3 DNA sequence: TGTGCCAGTAGTATATCAGCCCCGGGGGCCAAAAACATTCAGTACTTC.

V gene TRBV15 combines with J gene TRBJ2-2; no clear D. Germline loops: CDR1 LNHNV, CDR2 YYDKDF (reference sequence). The CDR3 sequence is 15 residues long. Trimming left V 0 bases short and J 1 base short, with 6 bases between. CDR3 amino acids: CATSRDPVNTGELFF. In DNA form, the CDR3 reads TGTGCCACCAGCAGAGATCCTGTGAACACCGGGGAGCTGTTTTTT.

This chain joins TRBV2 and TRBJ2-3, with a possible D match to TRBD1 (6 bases). In germline, CDR1 is SNHLY, CDR2 FYNNEI. V lost 6 bases to trimming and J lost 3 bases, with 13 bases between them. The CDR3 has 14 amino acids. In DNA form, the CDR3 reads TGTGCCAGCAGGGGGGCTGTTGCAACAGATACGCAGTATTTT. Encoded protein: CASRGAVATDTQYF. Based on the CDR3 plus reference TRBV2 and TRBJ2-3, the full variable domain is EPEVTQTPSHQVTQMGQEVILRCVPISNHLYFYWYRQILGQKVEFLVSFYNNEISEKSEIFDDQFSVERPDGSNFTLKIRSTKLEDSAMYFCASRGAVATDTQYFGPGTRLTVL.

V is TRBV6-1 and J is TRBJ1-1, with no clear D. Germline V gives CDR1 MNHNS, CDR2 SASEGT. Trimming stripped 6 bases from V and 6 bases from J, with 17 bases between. CDR3 length: 14 residues. CDR3 sequence reads: CASSREEQRSEAFF. Written as DNA, the CDR3 is TGTGCCAGCAGCCGGGAGGAACAAAGATCTGAAGCTTTCTTT.

The chain links TRBV7-2 to TRBJ2-5; D is undetermined. This CDR3 has 16 amino acids. Germline V gene lookup returns CDR1 SGHTA and CDR2 FQGNSA. Trimming stripped 0 bases from V and 1 base from J, with 12 bases between. The CDR3 sequence: CASSLAAARTQETQYF. Written as DNA, the CDR3 is TGTGCCAGCAGCTTAGCGGCGGCTAGAACCCAAGAGACCCAGTACTTC.

The chain carries TRBV7-9 and TRBJ1-4; D possibly corresponds to TRBD1 (5 bases). Germline V gene lookup returns CDR1 SEHNR and CDR2 FQNEAQ (reference sequence). This CDR3 contains 16 residues. The germline V and J ends were trimmed by 2 bases and 4 bases, with 14 bases remaining between them. The CDR3 DNA sequence: TGTGCCAGCAGCTTATCCTGGCAGGGAATTAATGAAAAACTGTTTTTT. Encoded protein: CASSLSWQGINEKLFF.

The chain is built from TRBV30 and TRBJ1-6; D not certain. This CDR3 is 12 amino acids long. Germline CDR1 and CDR2: GTSNPN and SVGIG (reference sequence). Between the trimmed V and J ends, which lost 2 bases and 9 bases, there was a span of 8 bases. CDR3 coding DNA: TGTGCCTGGAGTCGAGTATCTTCACCCCTCCACTTT. Residues: CAWSRVSSPLHF.

This chain links TRBV20-1 with TRBJ1-3, with a weak D call TRBD1 (5 bases). V was shortened by 3 bases and J by 0 bases, with 9 bases between the two germline ends. The germline V gene has CDR1 DFQATT and CDR2 SNEGSKA (reference sequence). This CDR3 region has 14 residues. The CDR3 DNA follows: TGCAGTGCTAGTCCAGGGAACTCTGGAAACACCATATATTTT. Protein: CSASPGNSGNTIYF.

The J gene is TRBJ2-3, the V gene TRBV27, with 7 positions matching TRBD2. This CDR3 contains 12 residues. V dropped 7 bases and J dropped 6; count of bases not matched to a gene: 4. The germline V gene has CDR1 MNHEY and CDR2 SMNVEV (reference sequence). The CDR3 loop is CASKRGSDTQYF. CDR3 coding DNA: TGTGCCAGCAAGCGGGGTTCCGATACGCAGTATTTT.

V is TRBV4-3 and J is TRBJ1-1; D is ambiguous. This CDR3 spans 15 amino acids. V gave up 2 bases and J gave up 4 bases, with 14 bases separating them. Germline assignment: CDR1 LGHNA and CDR2 YSLEER. The CDR3 bases are TGCGCCAGCAGCCAAATGCGGCAGCTGAGCACTGAAGCTTTCTTT. This gives the protein CASSQMRQLSTEAFF.

The genes are TRBV7-9 and TRBJ1-3, with D unresolved. CDR1 is SEHNR, CDR2 FQNEAQ, per germline (reference sequence). The CDR3 runs 15 residues. Trimming removed 5 bases from V and 2 bases from J, with 13 bases in between. In nucleotides, the CDR3 is TGTGCCAGCAGCACAGACCGAGACGCTGGAAACACCATATATTTT. Translation gives CASSTDRDAGNTIYF.

The genes are TRBV6-4 and TRBJ2-2; D is unclear. Germline assignment: CDR1 MRHNA and CDR2 SNTAGT. V lost 3 bases and J 5 bases, leaving 7 bases between the germline ends. This CDR3 is built from 13 residues. The CDR3 is CASSEQTTGELFF. The DNA for the CDR3 is TGTGCCAGCAGTGAACAGACGACCGGGGAGCTGTTTTTT.

This chain joins TRBV15 and TRBJ2-5; 10 bases are a match to TRBD2. The CDR3 is 14 amino acids. With V trimmed by 5 bases and J by 4 bases, 4 bases remained unmatched. Germline V gene sequence: CDR1 LNHNV, CDR2 YYDKDF (reference sequence). CDR3 region: CATSPGLARETQYF. CDR3 sequence (DNA): TGTGCCACCAGCCCGGGACTAGCGAGAGAGACCCAGTACTTC.

The rearrangement links TRBV6-1 to TRBJ1-2; TRBD1 aligns across 9 bases. Germline CDR1 is MNHNS and CDR2 is SASEGT. Germline trimming cut 1 base from V and 6 bases from J; bases unmatched to any gene: 0. The CDR3 sequence is 13 residues long. CDR3 nucleotides: TGTGCCAGCAGTGAAGGGACAGGGGATGGCTACACCTTC. Encoded protein: CASSEGTGDGYTF.

This chain joins TRBV9 and TRBJ1-1; D is uncertain. Trimming stripped 0 bases from V and 2 bases from J, with 5 bases between. This CDR3 has 13 amino acids. Germline CDR1 is SGDLS and CDR2 is YYNGEE. Here the CDR3 DNA reads TGTGCCAGCAGCGTAGCAGGTAACACTGAAGCTTTCTTT. It specifies CASSVAGNTEAFF.

The CDR3 spells CASTLTGSRNQPQHF. In nucleotides, the CDR3 is TGTGCCAGTACCCTGACAGGGTCCCGCAATCAGCCCCAGCATTTT. V gene TRBV19 combines with J gene TRBJ1-5, with 7 bases fitting TRBD1. Germline-derived CDR1 and CDR2 are LNHDA and SQIVND (reference sequence). The junction had 8 bases not matched to a gene; V was cut back by 7 bases and J by 2 bases. The CDR3 totals 15 residues.

This chain links TRBV11-2 with TRBJ1-2; D not certain. The V gene lost 5 bases and the J gene lost 8 bases, with 15 bases spanning the gap. The CDR3 spans 13 residues. Germline assignment: CDR1 SGHAT and CDR2 FQNNGV. CDR3 coding DNA: TGTGCCAGCAGCGACCGGGGTGGTCGAGGCTACACCTTC. It specifies CASSDRGGRGYTF.

CDR3: CASSIGGMYYEQYF. CDR3 nucleotide sequence: TGTGCCAGTAGTATAGGTGGCATGTACTACGAGCAGTACTTC. The chain has TRBV19 and TRBJ2-7, with D unresolved. The germline V gene has CDR1 LNHDA and CDR2 SQIVND (reference sequence). The length of the CDR3 is 14 residues. Trimming removed 1 base from V and 3 bases from J, with 10 bases in between.

The DNA for the CDR3 is TGTGCCAGCAGCTTAGCTGCCAGAATAAATGAAAAACTGTTTTTT. It encodes CASSLAARINEKLFF. The rearrangement uses TRBV7-9 and TRBJ1-4; D is uncertain. V lost 0 bases to trimming and J lost 5 bases, with 10 bases between them. CDR3 length: 15 residues. Per the germline V gene, CDR1 is SEHNR and CDR2 is FQNEAQ (reference sequence).

This rearrangement joins TRBV5-6 to TRBJ2-5; a weak D match, TRBD1 (5 bases). The V end lost 0 bases, the J end lost 5 bases, and 11 bases lay between the germline ends. Germline CDR1 and CDR2: SGHDT and YYEEEE. CDR3 length: 14 amino acids. CDR3 loop: CASSLGRGRETQYF. In nucleotides, the CDR3 is TGTGCCAGCAGCTTGGGTAGGGGCCGGGAGACCCAGTACTTC.

The V call is TRBV10-3, the J call TRBJ1-3; D not certain. The CDR3 loop spans 14 amino acids. Germline V CDR1 and CDR2: ENHRY, SYGVKD. Trimming took off 7 bases at V and 11 bases at J, with 21 bases between the two ends. The DNA of the CDR3 is TGTGCCATCACAGACCCGGAAGGAGGAGTCCCCATATATTTT. Translating it yields CAITDPEGGVPIYF.

The chain couples TRBV9 to TRBJ1-4; 11 bases line up with TRBD1. The CDR3 runs to 16 residues. J lost 7 bases, V lost 0 bases, and 5 bases had no gene match. Germline V gene sequence: CDR1 SGDLS, CDR2 YYNGEE. The CDR3: CASSVERGTGGEKLFF. CDR3 bases: TGTGCCAGCAGCGTAGAGAGGGGGACAGGGGGTGAAAAACTGTTTTTT.

The gene calls are TRBV7-9 and TRBJ1-1, with unresolved D. Germline CDR1 reads SEHNR; CDR2 reads FQNEAQ (reference sequence). The length of the CDR3 is 14 residues. Trimming shortened V by 2 bases and J by 5 bases, and 12 bases separated the two germline ends. This CDR3 is CASSLIAGGTEAFF. CDR3 DNA: TGTGCCAGCAGCTTAATAGCCGGTGGGACTGAAGCTTTCTTT.

The J gene is TRBJ2-2, the V gene TRBV7-3; 10 bases agree with TRBD1. Trimming cost V 6 bases and J 7 bases; bases outside gene matches: 8. CDR1 is SGHTA, CDR2 FQGTGA, per germline. CDR3 length equals 15 residues. For the CDR3, the DNA is TGTGCCAGCAGGGGACAGGGGATCGGGAACGGGGAGCTGTTTTTT. This gives the protein CASRGQGIGNGELFF.